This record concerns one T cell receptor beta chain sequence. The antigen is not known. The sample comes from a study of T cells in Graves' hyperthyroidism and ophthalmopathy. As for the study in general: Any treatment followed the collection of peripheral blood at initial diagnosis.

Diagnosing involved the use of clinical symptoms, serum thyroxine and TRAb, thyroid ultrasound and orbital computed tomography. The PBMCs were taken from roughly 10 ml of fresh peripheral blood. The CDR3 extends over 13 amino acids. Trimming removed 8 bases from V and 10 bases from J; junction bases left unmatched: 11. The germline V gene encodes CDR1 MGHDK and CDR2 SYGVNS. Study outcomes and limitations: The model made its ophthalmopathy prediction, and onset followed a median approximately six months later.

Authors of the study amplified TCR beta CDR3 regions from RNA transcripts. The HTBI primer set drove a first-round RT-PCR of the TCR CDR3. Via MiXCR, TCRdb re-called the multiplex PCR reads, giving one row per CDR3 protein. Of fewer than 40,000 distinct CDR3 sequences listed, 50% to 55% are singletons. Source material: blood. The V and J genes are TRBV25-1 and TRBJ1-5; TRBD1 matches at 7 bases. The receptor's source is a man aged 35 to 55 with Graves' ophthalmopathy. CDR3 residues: CASPGPSGGPQHF. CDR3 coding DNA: TGTGCCAGCCCCGGACCCTCAGGGGGACCCCAGCATTTT. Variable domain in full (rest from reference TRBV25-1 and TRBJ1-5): EADIYQTPRYLVIGTGKKITLECSQTMGHDKMYWYQQDPGMELHLIHYSYGVNSTEKGDLSSESTVSRIRTEHFPLTLESARPSHTSQYLCASPGPSGGPQHFGDGTRLSIL.